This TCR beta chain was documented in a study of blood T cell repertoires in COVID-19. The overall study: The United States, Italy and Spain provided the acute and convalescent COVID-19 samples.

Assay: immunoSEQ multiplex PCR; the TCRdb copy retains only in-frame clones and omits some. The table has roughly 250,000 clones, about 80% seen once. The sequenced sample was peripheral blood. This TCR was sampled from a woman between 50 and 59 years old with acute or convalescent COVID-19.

The CDR3 here is CASSHDRGLRNQPQHF. As DNA, the CDR3 is TGTGCCAGCAGTCATGACAGGGGTTTGCGCAATCAGCCCCAGCATTTT. The chain is built from TRBV28 and TRBJ1-5; 8 nucleotides line up with TRBD1. The J segment lost 2 bases and the V segment lost 5 bases, leaving 8 bases of the junction unmatched. Germline lookup yields CDR1 MDHEN and CDR2 SYDVKM. This CDR3 has 16 residues.